This record concerns one TCR beta chain sequence. Its target is unknown. The sample belongs to a study of cytomegalovirus exposure and HLA in healthy donors. This CDR3 comprises 14 residues. Germline V gives CDR1 MDHEN, CDR2 SYDVKM. V was pared by 5 bases and J by 1 base, with 4 bases of the junction left unmatched. General study points: For most TCR beta V segments, an earlier analysis put the productive rate at about 87% or about 30% of the time.

The PCR was carried out with 60 Vbeta primers and 13 Jbeta primers. Profiling relied on immunoSEQ multiplex PCR, and the TCRdb table lists in-frame clones only, not all of them. The repertoire shows about 75,000 clones; the top ten hold 2.7%. V usage is TRBV28 and J usage is TRBJ2-7; 8 nucleotides agree with TRBD1. This clonotype originated in a man aged 35 to 55 in good health and CMV-seronegative. The sample taken for sequencing was PBMCs. The CDR3 reads CASSLQGASYEQYF. CDR3 DNA sequence: TGTGCCAGCAGTCTCCAGGGGGCATCCTACGAGCAGTACTTC.